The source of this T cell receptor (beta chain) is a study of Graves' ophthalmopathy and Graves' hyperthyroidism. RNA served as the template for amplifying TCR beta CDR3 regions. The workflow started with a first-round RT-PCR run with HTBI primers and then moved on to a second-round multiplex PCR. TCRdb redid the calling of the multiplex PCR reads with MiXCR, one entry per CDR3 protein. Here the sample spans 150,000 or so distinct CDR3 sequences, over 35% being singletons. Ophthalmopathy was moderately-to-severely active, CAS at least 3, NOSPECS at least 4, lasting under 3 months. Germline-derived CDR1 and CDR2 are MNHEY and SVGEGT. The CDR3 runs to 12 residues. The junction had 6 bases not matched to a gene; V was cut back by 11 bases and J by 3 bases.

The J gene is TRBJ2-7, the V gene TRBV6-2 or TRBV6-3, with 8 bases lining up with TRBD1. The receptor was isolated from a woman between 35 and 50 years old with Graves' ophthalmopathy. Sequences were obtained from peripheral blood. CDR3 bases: TGTGCCGCCTCGGACAGGGTCTACGAGCAGTACTTC. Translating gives CAASDRVYEQYF.